What follows is one T cell receptor beta chain and its context. This clone was seen a handful of times. It has no known antigen specificity. Base qualities are missing; no much larger clone stands one base away. The data are from a study of cytomegalovirus exposure and HLA in healthy donors (TCRdb year 2017). General notes on the study: In an earlier analysis of approximately 640 of the donors, around 290 Gb of sequence data and 90 million to 120 million unique TCR beta sequences from about 179 million T cells were reported. A later analysis re-examined previously published TCR beta repertoires from several hundred donors and added high-resolution HLA genotyping to investigate patterns of TCR occurrence. Both class I and class II loci were covered by HLA typing, at four-digit resolution. Genome-wide SNP genotypes for about 60% of the 666 donors were used in a later genetic analysis, which treated that subset as a discovery cohort. The study combined high-throughput TCR immunosequencing, statistical association of individual TCRs with disease status, and machine learning to predict cytomegalovirus infection status. Alongside the repertoire data, information on donor age, sex, ethnicity and CMV serostatus was compiled. The aim of the study was to test whether cataloging public T cell receptors could identify signatures of past pathogen exposure. Of the roughly 390 genotyped donors, over 65% fell in the genetic ancestry cluster associated with self-reported Caucasian donors. Approximately 330 gigabases of sequencing data and 75 million to 85 million unique TCR sequences made up an early release that covered approximately 620 HLA-typed donors. The later analysis used no new phenotypic data to find candidate immune exposures, relying instead on TCR beta sequences and their occurrence across donors. The number of donors typed differed by locus, with about 629-630 for A, B, C, DRB1 and DQB1, around 560 for DQA1, approximately 570 for DPA1, and under 490 for DPB1. The study profiled the T cell repertoires of about 640 subjects by immunosequencing and related them to cytomegalovirus serostatus. Across around 400 genotyped donors of the cohort, an average of roughly 230,000 unique TCR beta nucleotide sequences per donor were sequenced, and 15% to 20% of those sequences were non-productive. Every repertoire in the discovery cohort had been generated on one and the same sequencing platform. An earlier analysis of several hundred of the donors used high-throughput TCR beta sequencing to judge whether each TCR beta V gene segment behaved as functional or pseudogenic. Roughly 5 DR-DQ haplotypes were handled as single units for association and clustering, since linkage in the cohort was strong. Along with the approximately 700-subject first cohort, a separate validation cohort of around 120 different subjects was used.

Libraries were constructed by the immunoSEQ multiplex PCR assay. The multiplex PCR relied on a mix of 60 forward primers for TCR Vbeta segments and 13 reverse primers for TCR Jbeta segments. Amplification of the CDR3 region of rearranged TCR beta genes was performed with a multiplex PCR assay on genomic DNA. On the Illumina HiSeq System, the amplified TCR beta libraries were sequenced as 87-base-pair reads. As for how the authors treated the data: Across the 500 to 700 repertoires, a later analysis counted some 81 million unique TCR beta chains, roughly 11 million of which were shared by at least two donors. Raw reads were error-corrected and collapsed into unique sequences by a nearest-neighbor algorithm in which closely related sequences were merged to remove PCR and sequencing errors. CDR3 sequences were aligned to IMGT reference sequences to assign V, D and J gene segments. For a sequence to be retained, a match of at least six nucleotides was required to both a V gene segment and a J gene segment. Rearrangements were classified as productive when the CDR3 lacked stop codons and remained in frame with V and J, and all other rearrangements were classified as non-productive. Following IMGT convention, CDR3 was defined as the stretch from the second conserved V-encoded cysteine up to the conserved J-encoded phenylalanine. In an earlier analysis of 550 to 650 of the donors, sequences lacking an unambiguous match to a single V gene segment were excluded. In an earlier analysis of roughly 600 of the donors, a V segment was called functional when productive rearrangements were above 56.7%, and segregating when the standard deviation between donors exceeded 5%. A statistical classification framework was built to diagnose cytomegalovirus status from the catalog of TCR beta chain sequences. In a later analysis, V and J genes were assigned by comparing TCR nucleotide sequences against IMGT/GENE-DB human TR gene sequences. Using the TCRdist pipeline, a later analysis assigned CDR3 sequences along with most-parsimonious VDJ recombination scenarios. In a later analysis, each TCR beta chain was defined by its CDR3 amino acid sequence together with its V-gene family, and reads without a unique V-gene family were excluded. In a later analysis, 450 to 600 highly shared, low-generation-probability nucleotide sequences were removed to address suspected cross-contamination and a sequencing artifact. In a later analysis, a clonal expansion index for each public chain was calculated from normalized within-repertoire ranks of inferred template counts. In a later analysis, generation probabilities were computed with a VDJ recombination model fitted to out-of-frame rearrangements, and the resulting probabilities were checked against IGoR. A later analysis scored TCR-TCR, TCR-HLA and TCR-CMV co-occurrence with hypergeometric tests, applying a repertoire-size bias correction to TCR pairs. To estimate false discovery rates, a later analysis permuted the HLA or CMV assignments 20 times. In a later analysis, co-occurring TCRs were grouped using DBSCAN, and TCRdist sequence similarity was added for clustering within HLA-allele-positive subsets. For co-occurrence clustering, repertoires with fewer than 30,000 or more than 120,000 public chains were excluded, along with 4 to 6 repertoires with anomalous nucleotide sharing. TCRdb mirrors the immuneACCESS table, restricted to in-frame sequences. Some clones are absent from its copies; in checked studies, under half trace to an unresolved V gene, and the reason for the others is unknown. V, J and clone size derive from that table, while D and trimming were established from the DNA sequence. The sample has 180,000 or so clones on record, about 62% of them singletons. 2.5% to 3% of the sample is held by the ten biggest clonotypes.

The cohort comprised under 700 healthy bone marrow donors. At the time of sampling, all cohort members were nominally healthy, though unrecorded immune exposures were likely present. The donor was CMV seronegative and belonged to the group of approximately 320 seronegative cohort members. Each donor provided a peripheral blood sample, and peripheral blood mononuclear cells were used for TCR beta sequencing. The Qiagen DNeasy Blood Extraction Kit was used to extract genomic DNA from the blood cell samples. The germline V gene encodes CDR1 SGHAT and CDR2 FQDESV (reference sequence). V is pared back by 2 bases and J by 0 bases, with 8 bases lying between the germline termini. There are 14 amino acids in the CDR3, from cysteine to phenylalanine inclusive. The only DNA kept is the CDR3, 42 bases in frame from the first base. Results and caveats for the whole study, not just this receptor: In a later analysis, about 17,000 TCR beta sequences were associated with specific HLA alleles at a false discovery rate of 0.05. When HLA alleles, especially DR and DQ, strongly co-occurred, attributing TCR associations to individual alleles was difficult. In a later genetic analysis, fewer N-insertions in productive TCRs were reported among donors in an Asian-associated ancestry cluster than the roughly 700-donor mean. In vitro tests confirmed that three of the cytomegalovirus-associated TCR beta chains recognize cytomegalovirus antigens. Some IMGT-functional V segments, including TRBV6-2 and TRBV6-3, could not be distinguished by the 87-base-pair reads and were therefore excluded. While some public TCRs were present in many individuals, most TCR sequences turned up only very rarely across donors. Because some donors lacked HLA typing at each locus, the association tests relied only on the typed subset. For the cohort, immune exposure information was limited to CMV serostatus. A cluster of highly shared sequence variants was judged likely to be a technical artifact of the sequencing pipeline. In an earlier analysis of approximately 600 of the donors, most TCR beta V segments were observed in productive rearrangements about 87% or about 30% of the time, broadly matching IMGT annotations. Linkage disequilibrium might explain the correlated functional status among segregating V segments, but an unknown experimental factor could not be excluded. The classifier was reported to diagnose cytomegalovirus status with high specificity and sensitivity in both the original and validation cohorts. In a later genetic analysis, a missense DCLRE1C variant was associated with V-gene and J-gene trimming of TCR beta chains, and the association was replicated in an independent cohort. In a later analysis, TCR association rates were found to vary across HLA loci, with the most associated TCRs seen for DRB1 alleles and the fewest for HLA-C alleles. It was suggested by the authors that the approach could potentially be generalized to other disease states and immunological phenotypes. Presence/absence analyses assumed roughly uniform sequencing depth across donors, an assumption that may not hold. Several of the top co-occurrence clusters appeared to be linked to parvovirus B19, influenza, CMV and Epstein-Barr virus, according to a later analysis. In a later analysis, HLA-associated TCR beta chains showed more clonal expansion and lower generation probabilities than non-associated chains that were equally common. A further reported finding was that TCR beta sequences accurately predicted the HLA-A and HLA-B alleles for most subjects in the first cohort. In a later analysis, most CMV-associated TCR beta chains were found to appear HLA-restricted, with HLA associations seemingly driven largely by CMV exposure. The earlier analysis of some 540 of the donors excluded 15 to 20 rarely observed V segments, including chromosome 9 orphons, because counts were too low. The cohort was sequenced for TCR beta chains only, and without alpha or paired-chain data the features that could be detected were limited. In the study, around 160 TCR beta chains were listed as associated with cytomegalovirus.

The clonotype comes from a middle-aged man in good health and CMV-seronegative. What was sequenced was PBMCs. The chain links TRBV11-1 with TRBJ2-7; the D gene cannot be named for sure. In nucleotide form, the sequence is TGTGCCAGCAGCTTATACGCCAGCTCCTACGAGCAGTACTTC. This gives the protein CASSLYASSYEQYF.